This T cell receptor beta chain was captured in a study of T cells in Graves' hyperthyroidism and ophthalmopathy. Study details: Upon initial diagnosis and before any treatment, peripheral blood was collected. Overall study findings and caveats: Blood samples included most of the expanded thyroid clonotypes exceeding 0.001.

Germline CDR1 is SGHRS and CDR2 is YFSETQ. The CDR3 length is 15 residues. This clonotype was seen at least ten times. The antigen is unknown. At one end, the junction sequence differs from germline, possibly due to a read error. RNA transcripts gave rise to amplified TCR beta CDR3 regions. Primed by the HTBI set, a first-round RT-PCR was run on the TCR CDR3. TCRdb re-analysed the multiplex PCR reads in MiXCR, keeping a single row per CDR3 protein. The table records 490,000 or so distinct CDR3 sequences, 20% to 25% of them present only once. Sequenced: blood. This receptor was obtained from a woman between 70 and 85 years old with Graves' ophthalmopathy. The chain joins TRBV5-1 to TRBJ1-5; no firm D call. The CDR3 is CASSLDGYSNQPQHF. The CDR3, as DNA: TGTGCCAGCAGCTTAGATGGTTATAGCAATCAGCCCCAGCATTTT.